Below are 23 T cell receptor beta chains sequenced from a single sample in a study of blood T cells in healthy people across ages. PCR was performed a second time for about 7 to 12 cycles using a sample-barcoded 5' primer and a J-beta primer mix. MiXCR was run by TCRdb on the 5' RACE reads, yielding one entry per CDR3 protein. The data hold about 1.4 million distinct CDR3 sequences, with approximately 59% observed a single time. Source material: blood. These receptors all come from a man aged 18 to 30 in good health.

In DNA, the CDR3 is TGTGCCTGGACTGGACAGCCCGATTCACCCCTCCACTTT. Its protein is CAWTGQPDSPLHF. The gene calls are TRBV30 and TRBJ1-6; the D gene is possibly TRBD1 (6 bases). This CDR3 contains 13 residues. The germline gives CDR1 GTSNPN, CDR2 SVGIG (reference sequence). The ends were cut back, 4 bases at V and 8 bases at J, with 12 bases in the middle.

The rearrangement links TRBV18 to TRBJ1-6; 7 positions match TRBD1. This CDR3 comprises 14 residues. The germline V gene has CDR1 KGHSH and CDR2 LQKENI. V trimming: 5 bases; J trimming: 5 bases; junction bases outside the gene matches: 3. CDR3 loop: CASSKQGNNSPLHF. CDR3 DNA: TGTGCCAGCTCAAAACAGGGGAATAATTCACCCCTCCACTTT.

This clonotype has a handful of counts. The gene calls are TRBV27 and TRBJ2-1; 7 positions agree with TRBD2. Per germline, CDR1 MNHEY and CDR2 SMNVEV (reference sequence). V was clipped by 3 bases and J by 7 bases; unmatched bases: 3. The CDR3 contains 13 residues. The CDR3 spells CASSFGTTNEQFF. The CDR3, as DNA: TGTGCCAGCAGTTTTGGGACTACAAATGAGCAGTTCTTC.

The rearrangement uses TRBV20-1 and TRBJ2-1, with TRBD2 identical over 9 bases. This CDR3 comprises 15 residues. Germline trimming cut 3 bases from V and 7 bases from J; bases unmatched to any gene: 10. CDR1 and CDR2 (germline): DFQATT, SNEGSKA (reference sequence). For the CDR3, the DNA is TGCAGTGCTAGTGGGCGGGAGGGATACGGGAATGAGCAGTTCTTC. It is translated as CSASGREGYGNEQFF.

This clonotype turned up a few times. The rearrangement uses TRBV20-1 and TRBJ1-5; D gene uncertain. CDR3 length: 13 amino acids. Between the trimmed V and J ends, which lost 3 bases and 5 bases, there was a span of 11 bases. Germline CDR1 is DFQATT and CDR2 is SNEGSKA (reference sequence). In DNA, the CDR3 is TGCAGTGCTAGGATTACAGATTATCAGCCCCAGCATTTT. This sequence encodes CSARITDYQPQHF.

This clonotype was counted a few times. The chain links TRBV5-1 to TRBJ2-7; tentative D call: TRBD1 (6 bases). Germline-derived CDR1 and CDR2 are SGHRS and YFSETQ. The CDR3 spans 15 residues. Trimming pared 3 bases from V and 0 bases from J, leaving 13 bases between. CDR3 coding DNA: TGCGCCAGCAGCTCGGAAGGGACAAGCTCCTACGAGCAGTACTTC. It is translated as CASSSEGTSSYEQYF.

The CDR3 DNA follows: TGTGCCAGCAGCTTAGCCGTCGTTCGACAGGGAGATTCACCCCTCCACTTT. Translation: CASSLAVVRQGDSPLHF. The chain has TRBV7-2 and TRBJ1-6; 7 nucleotides match TRBD1. Germline loops: CDR1 SGHTA, CDR2 FQGNSA. This CDR3 has 17 amino acids. After removal of 0 bases from V and 8 bases from J, the junction contained 10 bases not matched to a gene.

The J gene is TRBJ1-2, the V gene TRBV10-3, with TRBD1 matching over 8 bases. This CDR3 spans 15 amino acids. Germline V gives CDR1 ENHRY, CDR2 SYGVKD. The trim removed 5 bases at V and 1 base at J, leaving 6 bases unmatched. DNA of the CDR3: TGTGCCATCAGTCCCGACAGGGGAATTAACTATGGCTACACCTTC. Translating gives CAISPDRGINYGYTF.

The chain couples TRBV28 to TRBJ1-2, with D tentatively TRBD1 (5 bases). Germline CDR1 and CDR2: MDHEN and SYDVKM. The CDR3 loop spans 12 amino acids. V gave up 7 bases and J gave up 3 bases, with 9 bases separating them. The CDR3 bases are TGTGCCAGCAACAAGGGGTACTATGGCTACACCTTC. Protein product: CASNKGYYGYTF.

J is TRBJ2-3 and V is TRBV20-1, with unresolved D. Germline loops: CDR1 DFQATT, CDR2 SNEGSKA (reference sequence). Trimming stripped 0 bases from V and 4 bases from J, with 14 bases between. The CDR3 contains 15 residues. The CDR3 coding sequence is TGCAGTGCTAGAGATCTGGGCAGATTCCCAGATACGCAGTATTTT. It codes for CSARDLGRFPDTQYF.

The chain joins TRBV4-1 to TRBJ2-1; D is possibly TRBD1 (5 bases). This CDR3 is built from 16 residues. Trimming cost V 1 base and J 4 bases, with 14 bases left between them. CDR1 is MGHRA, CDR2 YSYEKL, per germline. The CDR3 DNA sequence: TGCGCCAGCAGCCAAGTTACGGACACCCTTTACAATGAGCAGTTCTTC. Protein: CASSQVTDTLYNEQFF.

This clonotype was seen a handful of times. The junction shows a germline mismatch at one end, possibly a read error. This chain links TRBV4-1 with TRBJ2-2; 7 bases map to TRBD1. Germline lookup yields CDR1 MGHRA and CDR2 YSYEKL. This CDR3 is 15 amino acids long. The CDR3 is CASSPRQGNTGELFF. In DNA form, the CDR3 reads TGTGCCAGCAGTCCCCGACAGGGGAACACCGGGGAGCTGTTTTTT.

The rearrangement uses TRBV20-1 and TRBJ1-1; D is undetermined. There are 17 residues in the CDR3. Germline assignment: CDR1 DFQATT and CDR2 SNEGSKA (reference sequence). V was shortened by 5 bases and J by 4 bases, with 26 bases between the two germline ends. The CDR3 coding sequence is TGCAGTGCTTTGGGATTAGGGTTACGGAGCGTGGGCACTGAAGCTTTCTTT. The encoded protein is CSALGLGLRSVGTEAFF.

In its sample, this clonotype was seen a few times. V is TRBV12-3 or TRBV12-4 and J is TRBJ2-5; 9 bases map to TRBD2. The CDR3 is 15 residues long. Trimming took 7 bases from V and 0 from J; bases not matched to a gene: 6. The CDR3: CASKRAGGYQETQYF. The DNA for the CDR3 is TGTGCCAGCAAACGAGCGGGGGGATACCAAGAGACCCAGTACTTC.

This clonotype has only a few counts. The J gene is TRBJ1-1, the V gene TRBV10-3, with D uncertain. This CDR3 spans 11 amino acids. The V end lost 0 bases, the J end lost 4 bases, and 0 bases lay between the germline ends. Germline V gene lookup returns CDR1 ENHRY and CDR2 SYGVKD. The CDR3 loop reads CAISESTEAFF. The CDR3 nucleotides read TGTGCCATCAGTGAGTCCACTGAAGCTTTCTTT.

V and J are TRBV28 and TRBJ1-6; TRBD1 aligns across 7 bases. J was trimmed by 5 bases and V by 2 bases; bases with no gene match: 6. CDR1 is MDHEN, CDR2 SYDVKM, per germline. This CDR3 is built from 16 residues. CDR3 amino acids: CASSLRGGQNNSPLHF. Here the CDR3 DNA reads TGTGCCAGCAGTTTAAGGGGGGGACAGAATAATTCACCCCTCCACTTT.

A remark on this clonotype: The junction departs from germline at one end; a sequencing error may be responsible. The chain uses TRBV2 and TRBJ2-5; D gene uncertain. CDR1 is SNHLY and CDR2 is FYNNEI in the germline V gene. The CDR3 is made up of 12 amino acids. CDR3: CAGSDRSETQYF. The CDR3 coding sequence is TGTGCCGGCAGTGATCGATCGGAGACCCAGTACTTC.

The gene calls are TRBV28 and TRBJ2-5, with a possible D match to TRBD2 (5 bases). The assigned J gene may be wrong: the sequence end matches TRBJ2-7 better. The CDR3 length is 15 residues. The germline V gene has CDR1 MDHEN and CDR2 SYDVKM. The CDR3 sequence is CASTTWRLQPYEQYF. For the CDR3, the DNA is TGTGCCAGCACCACCTGGAGACTACAACCCTACGAGCAGTACTTC.

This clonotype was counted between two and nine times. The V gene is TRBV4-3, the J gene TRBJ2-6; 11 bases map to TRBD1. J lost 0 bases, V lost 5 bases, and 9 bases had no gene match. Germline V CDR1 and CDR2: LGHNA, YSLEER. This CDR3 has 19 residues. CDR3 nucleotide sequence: TGCGCCAGCAGCTTCGCGCCCGGGACAGGGGGCTCTGGGGCCAACGTCCTGACTTTC. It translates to CASSFAPGTGGSGANVLTF.

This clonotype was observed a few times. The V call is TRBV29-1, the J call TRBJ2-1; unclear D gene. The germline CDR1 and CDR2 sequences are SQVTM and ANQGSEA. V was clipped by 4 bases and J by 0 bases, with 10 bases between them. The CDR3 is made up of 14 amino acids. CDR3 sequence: CSVVVATSYNEQFF. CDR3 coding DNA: TGCAGCGTTGTGGTAGCCACCTCCTACAATGAGCAGTTCTTC.

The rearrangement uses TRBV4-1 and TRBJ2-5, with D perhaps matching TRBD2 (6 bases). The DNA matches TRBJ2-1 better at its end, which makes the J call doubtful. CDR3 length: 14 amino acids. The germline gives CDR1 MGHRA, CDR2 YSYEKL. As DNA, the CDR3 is TGCGCCAGCAGCCCCCTAGCGACCCAAGAGACCCAGTTCTTC. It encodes CASSPLATQETQFF.

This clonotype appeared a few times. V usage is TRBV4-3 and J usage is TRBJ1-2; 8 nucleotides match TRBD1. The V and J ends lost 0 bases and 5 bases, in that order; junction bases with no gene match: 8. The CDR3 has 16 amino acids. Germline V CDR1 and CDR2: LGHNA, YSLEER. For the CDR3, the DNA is TGCGCCAGCAGCCAAGATCGGGCAGGGGGCATATATGGCTACACCTTC. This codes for CASSQDRAGGIYGYTF.

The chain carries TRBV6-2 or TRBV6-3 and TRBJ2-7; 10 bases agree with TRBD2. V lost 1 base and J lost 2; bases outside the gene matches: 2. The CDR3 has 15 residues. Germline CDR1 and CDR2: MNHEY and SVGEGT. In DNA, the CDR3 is TGTGCCAGCAGTTACTGGACTAGCGGAACCTACGAGCAGTACTTC. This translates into CASSYWTSGTYEQYF.